This T cell receptor (beta chain) was identified during a study of T cell repertoires in cytomegalovirus infection. About this clonotype: As yet, its antigen is unknown.

TCRdb fed the reads into MiXCR, producing one record per CDR3 protein. The sample holds roughly 860,000 distinct CDR3 sequences, 32% seen once. The sequence came from a human donor in good health (CMV status not recorded). Some clones in this sample may be carry-over from other donors' samples. The sequencing used cultured CD8+ T cells from PBMCs, collected from culture after CMV antigen stimulation.

CDR3 DNA: TGCGCCAGCAGTCAGGGGCCCGACGAGCAGTACTTC. This sequence encodes CASSQGPDEQYF. This chain connects TRBV5-1 to TRBJ2-7, with D perhaps matching TRBD1 (6 bases). Looked up from germline, CDR1 is SGHRS and CDR2 is YFSETQ. V was pared by 5 bases and J by 5 bases, with 11 bases between. This CDR3 has 12 residues.